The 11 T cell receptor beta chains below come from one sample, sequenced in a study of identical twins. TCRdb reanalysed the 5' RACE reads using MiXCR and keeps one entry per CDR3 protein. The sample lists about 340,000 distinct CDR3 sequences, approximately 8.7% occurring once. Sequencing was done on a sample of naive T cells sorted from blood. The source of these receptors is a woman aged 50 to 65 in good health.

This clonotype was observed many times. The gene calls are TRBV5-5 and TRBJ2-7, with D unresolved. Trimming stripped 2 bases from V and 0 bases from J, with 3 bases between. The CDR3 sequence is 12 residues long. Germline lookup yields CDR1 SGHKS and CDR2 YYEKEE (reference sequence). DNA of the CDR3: TGTGCCAGCAGCTTAAACTCCTACGAGCAGTACTTC. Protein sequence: CASSLNSYEQYF. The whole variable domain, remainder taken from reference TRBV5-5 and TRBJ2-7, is DAGVTQSPTHLIKTRGQQVTLRCSPISGHKSVSWYQQVLGQGPQFIFQYYEKEERGRGNFPDRFSARQFPNYSSELNVNALLLGDSALYLCASSLNSYEQYFGPGTRLTVT.

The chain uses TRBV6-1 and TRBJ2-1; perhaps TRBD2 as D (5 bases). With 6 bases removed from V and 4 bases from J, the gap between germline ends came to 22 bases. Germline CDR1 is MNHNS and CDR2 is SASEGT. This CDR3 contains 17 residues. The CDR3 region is CASRAPGGENRYNEQFF. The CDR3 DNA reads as TGTGCCAGCAGAGCCCCTGGTGGGGAGAACCGGTACAATGAGCAGTTCTTC.

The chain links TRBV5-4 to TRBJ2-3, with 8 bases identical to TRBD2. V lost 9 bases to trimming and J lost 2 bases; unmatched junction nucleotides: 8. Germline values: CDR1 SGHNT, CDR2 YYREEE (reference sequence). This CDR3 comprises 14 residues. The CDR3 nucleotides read TGTGCCACCACCCGGGGGGGGTCCACAGATACGCAGTATTTT. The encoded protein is CATTRGGSTDTQYF.

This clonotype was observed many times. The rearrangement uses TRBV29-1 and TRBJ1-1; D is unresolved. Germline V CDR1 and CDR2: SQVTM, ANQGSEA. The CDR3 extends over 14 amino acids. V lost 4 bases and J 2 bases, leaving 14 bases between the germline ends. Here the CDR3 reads CSVGLGSSNTEAFF. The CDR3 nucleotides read TGCAGCGTTGGTCTAGGCTCTTCCAACACTGAAGCTTTCTTT.

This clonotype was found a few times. For the CDR3, the DNA is TGTGCCAGCAGTGTAGGCAATCTCGAGCAGTACTTC. Encoded protein: CASSVGNLEQYF. This rearrangement joins TRBV25-1 to TRBJ2-7; unclear D gene. Germline lookup yields CDR1 MGHDK and CDR2 SYGVNS. Between the trimmed V and J ends, which lost 4 bases and 6 bases, there was a span of 10 bases. This CDR3 has 12 amino acids.

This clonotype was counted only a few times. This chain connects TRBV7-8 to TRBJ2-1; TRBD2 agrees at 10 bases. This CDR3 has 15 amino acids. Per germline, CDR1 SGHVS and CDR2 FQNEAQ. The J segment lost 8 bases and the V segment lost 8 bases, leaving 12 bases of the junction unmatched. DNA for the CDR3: TGTGCCAGCCGCCGTGGGCTAGCGGGAGTGTATGAGCAGTTCTTC. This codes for CASRRGLAGVYEQFF.

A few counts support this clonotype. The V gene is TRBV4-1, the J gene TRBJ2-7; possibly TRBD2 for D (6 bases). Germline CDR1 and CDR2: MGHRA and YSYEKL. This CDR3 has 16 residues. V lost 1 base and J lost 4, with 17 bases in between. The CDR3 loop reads CASSQGRGSGSYEQYF. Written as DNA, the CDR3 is TGCGCCAGCAGCCAAGGGAGGGGCTCCGGCTCTTACGAGCAGTACTTC.

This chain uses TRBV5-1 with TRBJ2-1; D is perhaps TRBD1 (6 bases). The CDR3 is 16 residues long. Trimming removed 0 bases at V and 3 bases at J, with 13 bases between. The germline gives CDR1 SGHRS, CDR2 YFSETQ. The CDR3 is CASSLVVRGIYNEQFF. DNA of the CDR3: TGCGCCAGCAGCTTGGTCGTCAGGGGAATCTACAATGAGCAGTTCTTC.

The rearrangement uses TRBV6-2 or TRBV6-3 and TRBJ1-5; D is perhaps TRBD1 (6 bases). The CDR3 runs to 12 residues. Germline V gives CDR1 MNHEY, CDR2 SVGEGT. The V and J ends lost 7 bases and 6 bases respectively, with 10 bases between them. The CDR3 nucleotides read TGTGCCAGCAAAACAGGGTCTCAGCCCCAGCATTTT. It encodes CASKTGSQPQHF.

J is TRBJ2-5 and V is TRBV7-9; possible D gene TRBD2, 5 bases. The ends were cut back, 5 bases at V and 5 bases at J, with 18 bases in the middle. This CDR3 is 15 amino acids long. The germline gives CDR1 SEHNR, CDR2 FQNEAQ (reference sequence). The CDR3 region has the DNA TGTGCCAGCAGCCCAGAGCGTCTAGCTCGGGAGACCCAGTACTTC. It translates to CASSPERLARETQYF. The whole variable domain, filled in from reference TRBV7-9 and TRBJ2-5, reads DTGVSQNPRHKITKRGQNVTFRCDPISEHNRLYWYRQTLGQGPEFLTYFQNEAQLEKSRLLSDRFSAERPKGSFSTLEIQRTEQGDSAMYLCASSPERLARETQYFGPGTRLLVL.

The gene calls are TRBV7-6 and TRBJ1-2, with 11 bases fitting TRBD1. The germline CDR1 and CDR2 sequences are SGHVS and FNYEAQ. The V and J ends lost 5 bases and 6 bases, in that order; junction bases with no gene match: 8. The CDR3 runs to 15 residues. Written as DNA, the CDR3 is TGTGCCAGCAGCCCATGGGACAGGGGGTCTGATGGCTACACCTTC. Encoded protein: CASSPWDRGSDGYTF.